This record looks at one TCR beta chain sequence and its context. The sample belongs to a study of T cell changes during pregnancy in multiple sclerosis. The protocol was immunoSEQ multiplex PCR, while the TCRdb copy is restricted to in-frame clones and leaves out a portion. The sample has tens of thousands of clones; around 92% are singletons. Germline values: CDR1 SGHRS, CDR2 YFSETQ. Trimming shortened V by 4 bases and J by 5 bases, and 12 bases separated the two germline ends. This CDR3 region has 14 residues. The chain recombines TRBV5-1 with TRBJ1-4, with no clear D. The source was peripheral blood, collected in the third trimester of pregnancy. This TCR was recovered from a female donor in good health, enrolled as a control in a pregnancy study. CDR3 sequence (DNA): TGCGCCAGCAGCCCAACTTCCTCGAATGAAAAACTGTTTTTT. It codes for CASSPTSSNEKLFF.